What follows are 14 T cell receptor beta chains derived from one specimen sequenced in a study of cytomegalovirus exposure and HLA in healthy donors. PCR primers comprised 60 Vbeta and 13 Jbeta primers. Here immunoSEQ multiplex PCR was the method, and the copy in TCRdb shows in-frame clones only, minus some. Of under 150,000 clones listed, approximately 80% are singletons. Sequenced input: PBMCs. These receptors were collected from a man aged 50 or older in good health and CMV-seronegative.

V usage is TRBV4-3 and J usage is TRBJ2-1; 14 bases are a match to TRBD2. The length of the CDR3 is 19 residues. Germline assignment: CDR1 LGHNA and CDR2 YSLEER. Losses at the gene ends were 3 bases for V and 4 bases for J; bases not matched to a gene: 11. The CDR3 DNA is TGCGCCAGCAGCCAGTTCTGGGGACTAGCGGGGGCCGAATACAATGAGCAGTTCTTC. It yields the protein CASSQFWGLAGAEYNEQFF.

This clone was detected only a few times. The chain carries TRBV7-3 and TRBJ2-7; 7 nucleotides align to TRBD2. After removal of 2 bases from V and 3 bases from J, the junction contained 7 bases not matched to a gene. This CDR3 is 15 amino acids long. Germline CDR1 SGHTA, CDR2 FQGTGA. The CDR3 region has the DNA TGTGCCAGCAGCTTAGCGGGCGGGGGAAACTACGAGCAGTACTTC. Its translation: CASSLAGGGNYEQYF.

The chain employs TRBV5-8 and TRBJ2-5; 8 nucleotides match TRBD1. V was pared by 4 bases and J by 5 bases, with 7 bases of the junction left unmatched. CDR3 length equals 14 residues. Germline CDR1 reads SGHTS; CDR2 reads YDEGEE. DNA for the CDR3: TGTGCCAGCAGCCAAGACAGGGGCTGGGAGACCCAGTACTTC. Amino acids: CASSQDRGWETQYF.

CDR3 in DNA: TGTGCCAGCAGCTTATGGACACGGGCCTCCAAAAACATTCAGTACTTC. Translation: CASSLWTRASKNIQYF. The rearrangement uses TRBV7-9 and TRBJ2-4; weak D call: TRBD1 (5 bases). With 2 bases removed from V and 2 bases from J, the gap between germline ends came to 13 bases. Germline V gene data show CDR1 as SEHNR and CDR2 as FQNEAQ (reference sequence). CDR3 size: 16 residues.

This clone showed up just once. The J gene is TRBJ2-3, the V gene TRBV7-9; tentatively, D is TRBD1 (5 bases). The CDR3 extends over 15 amino acids. V lost 0 bases and J lost 3, with 10 bases in between. From germline, CDR1 is SEHNR and CDR2 FQNEAQ (reference sequence). The CDR3 DNA reads as TGTGCCAGCAGCTTAGCCCAGGGATGGACAGATACGCAGTATTTT. Translating it yields CASSLAQGWTDTQYF. Looking up the rest from reference TRBV7-9 and TRBJ2-3 gives the full variable domain: DTGVSQNPRHKITKRGQNVTFRCDPISEHNRLYWYRQTLGQGPEFLTYFQNEAQLEKSRLLSDRFSAERPKGSFSTLEIQRTEQGDSAMYLCASSLAQGWTDTQYFGPGTRLTVL.

This clone was found a few times. The chain couples TRBV5-1 to TRBJ2-5; D is undetermined. The germline V gene encodes CDR1 SGHRS and CDR2 YFSETQ. This CDR3 spans 14 amino acids. Trimming stripped 4 bases from V and 2 bases from J, with 12 bases between. The CDR3 sequence: CASSPLTRQETQYF. In DNA, the CDR3 is TGCGCCAGCAGCCCTTTAACTCGGCAAGAGACCCAGTACTTC.

This clone has only a few counts. The chain combines TRBV19 with TRBJ2-1, with D possibly being TRBD2 (6 bases). This CDR3 has 14 residues. CDR1 is LNHDA, CDR2 SQIVND, per germline (reference sequence). V was cut by 3 bases and J by 0 bases, with 6 bases left in between. The CDR3 bases are TGTGCCAGTAGTATCGGGGGCTCCTACAATGAGCAGTTCTTC. Translating it yields CASSIGGSYNEQFF.

The chain joins TRBV7-2 to TRBJ2-5; D may be TRBD1 (5 bases). The CDR3 loop spans 14 amino acids. Germline CDR1 and CDR2: SGHTA and FQGNSA. Trimming removed 0 bases at V and 4 bases at J, with 9 bases between. As DNA, the CDR3 is TGTGCCAGCAGCTTAGCGAGCAGGGTAGAGACCCAGTACTTC. This sequence encodes CASSLASRVETQYF.

V gene TRBV29-1 combines with J gene TRBJ2-7; TRBD2 matches at 7 bases. Germline CDR1 SQVTM, CDR2 ANQGSEA. The CDR3 sequence is 13 residues long. The V gene end was trimmed by 6 bases and the J gene end by 2 bases; junction bases not matched to a gene: 7. CDR3 region: CSVLSGGTYEQYF. The CDR3 bases are TGCAGCGTACTTTCGGGGGGAACCTACGAGCAGTACTTC.

The genes are TRBV7-2 and TRBJ1-1; D uncertain. V gave up 0 bases and J gave up 5 bases, with 10 bases separating them. Germline V gene data show CDR1 as SGHTA and CDR2 as FQGNSA. CDR3 length: 14 amino acids. DNA for the CDR3: TGTGCCAGCAGCTTAGCGCGGGAATTTACTGAAGCTTTCTTT. It encodes CASSLAREFTEAFF. The complete variable domain, with remaining parts taken from reference TRBV7-2 and TRBJ1-1, reads GAGVSQSPSNKVTEKGKDVELRCDPISGHTALYWYRQSLGQGLEFLIYFQGNSAPDKSGLPSDRFSAERTGGSVSTLTIQRTQQEDSAVYLCASSLAREFTEAFFGQGTRLTVV.

This sequence joins TRBV5-6 and TRBJ2-5; 15 nucleotides agree with TRBD2. This CDR3 has 17 residues. Unmatched junction bases numbered 8, after V lost 4 bases and J lost 4 bases. Germline lookup yields CDR1 SGHDT and CDR2 YYEEEE. CDR3 protein: CASSLRTSGGARETQYF. CDR3 nucleotides: TGTGCCAGCAGCCTGAGGACTAGCGGGGGGGCCCGAGAGACCCAGTACTTC.

Here the CDR3 reads CASSLAQGNEKLFF. The CDR3 coding sequence is TGCGCCAGCAGCTTGGCACAGGGCAATGAAAAACTGTTTTTT. The chain is built from TRBV5-1 and TRBJ1-4, with a tentative D call TRBD1 (6 bases). The CDR3 consists of 14 residues. Trimming removed 0 bases from V and 5 bases from J, with 8 bases in between. Germline CDR1 is SGHRS and CDR2 is YFSETQ.

This chain uses TRBV6-5 with TRBJ1-2; a weak D match, TRBD1 (5 bases). The length of the CDR3 is 16 residues. Germline V CDR1 and CDR2: MNHEY, SVGAGI. With 4 bases removed from V and 5 bases from J, the gap between germline ends came to 20 bases. This CDR3 reads CASSSPRSTAYYGYTF. CDR3 DNA sequence: TGTGCCAGCAGTTCCCCCCGATCGACAGCTTATTATGGCTACACCTTC.

V usage is TRBV25-1 and J usage is TRBJ2-3; D is ambiguous. The V and J ends lost 5 bases and 1 base respectively, with 10 bases between them. Germline V CDR1 and CDR2: MGHDK, SYGVNS. The CDR3 has 14 residues. This CDR3 is CASSTGLGTDTQYF. The CDR3 nucleotides read TGTGCCAGCAGTACGGGTTTGGGCACAGATACGCAGTATTTT. The full variable domain, completed using reference TRBV25-1 and TRBJ2-3, is EADIYQTPRYLVIGTGKKITLECSQTMGHDKMYWYQQDPGMELHLIHYSYGVNSTEKGDLSSESTVSRIRTEHFPLTLESARPSHTSQYLCASSTGLGTDTQYFGPGTRLTVL.